This record concerns one T cell receptor (beta chain) sequence. Its matching antigen is unknown. The entry originates in a study of shared clonotypes between healthy human individuals. Overall study results and limits: Larger richness was generally estimated for naive than memory subsets. Sample collection involved blood only; tissue repertoires are likely different.

Generated by immunoSEQ multiplex PCR, the TCRdb table keeps only in-frame clones and is missing some. This table holds about 730,000 clones, around 77% found once. CDR3 size: 15 residues. Trimming took off 1 base at V and 10 bases at J, with 19 bases between the two ends. The germline V gene has CDR1 SGHAT and CDR2 FQNNGV. The sequenced material came from memory CD4+ T cells sorted from blood. Subset denoted: CD45RA-negative fraction. The clonotype originates from a woman in her thirties in good health. The chain links TRBV11-2 to TRBJ1-1; D possibly corresponds to TRBD1 (6 bases). The CDR3 spells CASSLVGGPGVVAFF. The CDR3 DNA reads TGTGCCAGCAGCTTAGTCGGGGGGCCCGGAGTAGTAGCTTTCTTT. Variable domain in full (rest from reference TRBV11-2 and TRBJ1-1): EAGVAQSPRYKIIEKRQSVAFWCNPISGHATLYWYQQILGQGPKLLIQFQNNGVVDDSQLPKDRFSAERLKGVDSTLKIQPAKLEDSAVYLCASSLVGGPGVVAFFGQGTRLTVV.